This T cell receptor beta chain was captured in a study of CD8 T cells in ankylosing spondylitis. Study-level results: Prior work had noted some motif variants in reactive arthritis blood and synovial fluid. Relatively scarce in peripheral blood, disease-linked clones were CD8+. Apparently characteristic of ankylosing spondylitis blood was a TCR beta motif (about 8 highly homologous variants).

This clonotype was detected many times. Its cognate antigen is unknown. With molecular barcodes, quantitative 5'-RACE was used to make the TCR beta libraries. TCRdb reanalysed the 5' RACE reads using MiXCR and keeps one entry per CDR3 protein. The data contain some 140,000 distinct CDR3 sequences, about 7.3% of them singletons. The germline gives CDR1 LGHDT, CDR2 YNNKEL (reference sequence). There are 12 residues in the CDR3. With 2 bases removed from V and 2 bases from J, the gap between germline ends came to 0 bases. The specimen was blood, either unsorted or a sorted T cell fraction (not recorded which). The clonotype comes from a female donor with ankylosing spondylitis or in good health (not recorded which). This rearrangement joins TRBV3-1 to TRBJ2-2, with D uncertain. CDR3 bases: TGTGCCAGCAGCCAAAACACCGGGGAGCTGTTTTTT. Encoded protein: CASSQNTGELFF. The entire variable domain, with the rest obtained from reference TRBV3-1 and TRBJ2-2, is as follows: DTAVSQTPKYLVTQMGNDKSIKCEQNLGHDTMYWYKQDSKKFLKIMFSYNNKELIINETVPNRFSPKSPDKAHLNLHINSLELGDSAVYFCASSQNTGELFFGEGSRLTVL.